The clone carrying this T cell receptor (beta chain) is labeled medium-sized (0.01 to 0.1%). Its antigen is not identified. Per sample, roughly 570 ng of bulk tumor genomic DNA was the template used. Multiple biopsies spaced far apart were taken from each primary tumor during surgery. Before undergoing curative surgery, patients had newly diagnosed non-small cell lung cancer that was untreated. Curative-intent surgery was being performed on the donors, who were patients newly diagnosed with non-small cell lung cancer. This sample stems from a study of immune heterogeneity within non-small cell lung tumors. On the study more broadly: The tumors comprised a handful of squamous cell carcinomas, approximately 10 non-squamous carcinomas and 1 not otherwise specified.

Study results and limitations: Individual patients had largely distinct high-frequency T-cell receptor beta clonotypes. Identical dominant CDR3 beta clonotypes recurred across a patient's tumor sites, together with site-unique high-frequency clones.

It was with 32 V and 13 J primers that multiplex PCR amplified TCR beta CDR3. MiXCR was run by TCRdb on the multiplex PCR reads, yielding one entry per CDR3 protein. In the table there are some 22,000 distinct CDR3 sequences, around 26% of which are singletons. The CDR3 loop spans 15 amino acids. Trimming left V 5 bases short and J 3 bases short, with 14 bases between. The chain couples TRBV12-3 or TRBV12-4 to TRBJ1-5, with TRBD1 as a possible D gene (6 bases). The specimen sequenced was lung tumor tissue. The receptor was isolated from a man aged 35-49 years with non-small cell lung cancer. CDR3 region: CASSPGVGVNQPQHF. The CDR3 coding sequence is TGTGCCAGCAGTCCAGGGGTGGGGGTCAATCAGCCCCAGCATTTT.